The 29 T cell receptor beta chains below all came from one sample that was sequenced in a study of blood T cell repertoires in COVID-19. Clones were read by immunoSEQ multiplex PCR, and TCRdb kept only the in-frame ones, dropping some. The top ten clones hold 6% to 7% of a sample with 300,000 to 350,000 clones, 87% of them seen once. Sequencing was performed on peripheral blood. These receptors were collected from a woman aged 50 to 60 with COVID-19, enrolled during active disease.

The gene calls are TRBV9 and TRBJ2-3; no clear D gene. The V and J ends lost 2 bases and 6 bases respectively, with 10 bases between them. Germline assignment: CDR1 SGDLS and CDR2 YYNGEE. The CDR3 sequence is 13 residues long. Here the CDR3 DNA reads TGTGCCAGCAGCGTTGTGTTCGCGGATACGCAGTATTTT. Its translation: CASSVVFADTQYF.

This clone was counted once. This chain links TRBV18 with TRBJ1-1, with 7 bases identical to TRBD1. V lost 3 bases and J lost 5; bases outside the gene matches: 12. Per germline, CDR1 KGHSH and CDR2 LQKENI. CDR3 size: 16 residues. In DNA, the CDR3 is TGTGCCAGCTCACCCCTGAGGGGGCGGACGGGAACTGAAGCTTTCTTT. This gives the protein CASSPLRGRTGTEAFF.

The V and J genes are TRBV6-5 and TRBJ2-5, with 9 nucleotides matching TRBD1. Trimming removed 2 bases from V and 0 bases from J; junction bases left unmatched: 4. Germline V gene lookup returns CDR1 MNHEY and CDR2 SVGAGI. The CDR3 extends over 16 amino acids. CDR3 bases: TGTGCCAGCAGTTACGTTGGGACAGGGCACCAAGAGACCCAGTACTTC. Its translation is CASSYVGTGHQETQYF.

The chain couples TRBV27 to TRBJ1-2, with 10 bases matching TRBD1. The length of the CDR3 is 15 residues. The V and J ends lost 5 bases and 8 bases, in that order; junction bases with no gene match: 11. Per the germline V gene, CDR1 is MNHEY and CDR2 is SMNVEV (reference sequence). CDR3 amino acids: CASSLRQGAGWGYTF. CDR3 in DNA: TGTGCCAGCAGTCTAAGACAGGGGGCGGGGTGGGGCTACACCTTC.

The chain is built from TRBV19 and TRBJ1-5, with D unresolved. Trimming removed 9 bases at V and 3 bases at J, with 15 bases between. This CDR3 region has 14 residues. Germline-derived CDR1 and CDR2 are LNHDA and SQIVND (reference sequence). The CDR3 DNA sequence: TGTGCCAGCGGGCCGGGAAGAGACAATCAGCCCCAGCATTTT. It is translated as CASGPGRDNQPQHF.

The chain carries TRBV5-4 and TRBJ1-1; TRBD1 matches at 7 bases. V trimming: 2 bases; J trimming: 0 bases; junction bases outside the gene matches: 1. The CDR3 has 14 amino acids. From germline, CDR1 is SGHNT and CDR2 YYREEE (reference sequence). The CDR3: CASSFTGVNTEAFF. Written as DNA, the CDR3 is TGTGCCAGCAGCTTTACAGGGGTGAACACTGAAGCTTTCTTT.

This clone came up once. The V gene is TRBV2, the J gene TRBJ2-5; TRBD1 agrees at 8 bases. Germline loops: CDR1 SNHLY, CDR2 FYNNEI. J lost 3 bases, V lost 5 bases, and 8 bases had no gene match. This CDR3 is 15 amino acids long. The CDR3 loop is CASSTKDRGKETQYF. The CDR3 region has the DNA TGTGCCAGCAGTACGAAAGACAGGGGAAAAGAGACCCAGTACTTC.

V is TRBV6-5 and J is TRBJ2-1, with 8 bases aligning to TRBD2. After removal of 5 bases from V and 0 bases from J, the junction contained 3 bases not matched to a gene. The germline V gene has CDR1 MNHEY and CDR2 SVGAGI. CDR3 length equals 15 residues. DNA for the CDR3: TGTGCCAGCAGTCCCAGCGGGAGCTCCTACAATGAGCAGTTCTTC. This sequence encodes CASSPSGSSYNEQFF.

The J gene is TRBJ2-3, the V gene TRBV4-2, with a possible D match to TRBD1 (6 bases). This CDR3 comprises 17 residues. The V gene's germline CDR1 is LGHNA and CDR2 YNFKEQ. V lost 0 bases to trimming and J lost 2 bases, with 15 bases between them. The CDR3 reads CASSQDNGQLITDTQYF. CDR3 coding DNA: TGTGCCAGCAGCCAAGATAACGGACAGCTCATCACAGATACGCAGTATTTT.

The chain uses TRBV28 and TRBJ2-7; TRBD1 is a possible D gene (6 bases). V was trimmed by 4 bases and J by 3 bases, leaving 22 bases between them. The germline CDR1 and CDR2 sequences are MDHEN and SYDVKM. There are 17 residues in the CDR3. The CDR3 spells CASSSQGAVRILYEQYF. The CDR3 DNA sequence: TGTGCCAGCAGTTCACAGGGCGCGGTCCGAATCCTCTACGAGCAGTACTTC.

This clone was counted once. The chain uses TRBV20-1 and TRBJ1-1, with unresolved D. Germline CDR1 DFQATT, CDR2 SNEGSKA (reference sequence). CDR3 length: 11 residues. This CDR3 reads CSVTPNTEAFF. Written as DNA, the CDR3 is TGCAGCGTCACACCGAACACTGAAGCTTTCTTT.

This clone has a handful of counts. J is TRBJ2-1 and V is TRBV2, with D perhaps TRBD2 (6 bases). Germline V CDR1 and CDR2: SNHLY, FYNNEI. V lost 4 bases and J 10 bases, leaving 14 bases between the germline ends. The CDR3 is made up of 13 amino acids. Written as DNA, the CDR3 is TGTGCCAGCAGTGCCAGCGGGCTCGGCGAGCAGTTCTTC. Amino acids: CASSASGLGEQFF.

This clone has only one observation. The chain is built from TRBV4-2 and TRBJ2-2; 16 positions match TRBD2. CDR3 length: 18 amino acids. The J segment lost 5 bases and the V segment lost 4 bases, leaving 7 bases of the junction unmatched. Germline lookup yields CDR1 LGHNA and CDR2 YNFKEQ. This chain's CDR3 is CASSPGLAGGGRTGELFF. The DNA for the CDR3 is TGTGCCAGCAGCCCGGGACTAGCGGGAGGGGGAAGGACCGGGGAGCTGTTTTTT.

The chain couples TRBV7-3 to TRBJ1-3, with a tentative D call TRBD1 (5 bases). The germline CDR1 and CDR2 sequences are SGHTA and FQGTGA. The length of the CDR3 is 14 residues. V was cut by 5 bases and J by 4 bases, with 12 bases left in between. CDR3 protein: CASSRAGPGNTIYF. The DNA for the CDR3 is TGTGCCAGCAGCCGGGCGGGGCCAGGAAACACCATATATTTT. Full variable domain (outside the CDR3, taken from reference TRBV7-3 and TRBJ1-3): GAGVSQTPSNKVTEKGKYVELRCDPISGHTALYWYRQSLGQGPEFLIYFQGTGAADDSGLPNDRFFAVRPEGSVSTLKIQRTERGDSAVYLCASSRAGPGNTIYFGEGSWLTVV.

The rearrangement uses TRBV11-2 and TRBJ2-1; TRBD2 matches at 7 bases. V gave up 6 bases and J gave up 13 bases; unmatched junction bases: 6. This CDR3 spans 11 amino acids. Germline assignment: CDR1 SGHAT and CDR2 FQNNGV. The CDR3 nucleotides are TGTGCCAGCAGAGGGGAGGGCCTCCAGTTCTTC. The encoded protein is CASRGEGLQFF.

The genes are TRBV3-1 (or the pseudogene TRBV3-2) and TRBJ1-2, with no clear D. Germline CDR1 LGHDT, CDR2 YNNKEL (reference sequence). The CDR3 runs 16 residues. V was cut by 2 bases and J by 7 bases, with 20 bases left in between. The CDR3 protein is CASSQNSVGETSGYTF. CDR3 DNA sequence: TGTGCCAGCAGCCAAAACTCGGTCGGGGAAACTAGTGGCTACACCTTC.

This chain connects TRBV9 to TRBJ1-2; D is undetermined. The germline V and J ends were trimmed by 0 bases and 7 bases, with 10 bases remaining between them. Germline V gene data show CDR1 as SGDLS and CDR2 as YYNGEE. This CDR3 is built from 13 residues. The CDR3 region has the DNA TGTGCCAGCAGCGTAGAGGGAGTTGGTGGCTACACCTTC. This encodes CASSVEGVGGYTF.

J is TRBJ2-7 and V is TRBV5-5; possible D gene TRBD1, 5 bases. Germline CDR1 reads SGHKS; CDR2 reads YYEKEE (reference sequence). The V gene lost 4 bases and the J gene lost 1 base, with 12 bases spanning the gap. CDR3 length equals 14 residues. The CDR3 DNA sequence: TGTGCCAGCAGCCACCAGGACACATCCTACGAGCAGTACTTC. Residues: CASSHQDTSYEQYF. Full variable domain (remainder filled in from reference TRBV5-5 and TRBJ2-7): DAGVTQSPTHLIKTRGQQVTLRCSPISGHKSVSWYQQVLGQGPQFIFQYYEKEERGRGNFPDRFSARQFPNYSSELNVNALLLGDSALYLCASSHQDTSYEQYFGPGTRLTVT.

DNA of the CDR3: TGTGCCAGCAGCCAAGGGGGACTAGCGGTCTACAATGAGCAGTTCTTC. Protein: CASSQGGLAVYNEQFF. V usage is TRBV3-1 (or the pseudogene TRBV3-2) and J usage is TRBJ2-1; 11 bases align to TRBD2. Per the germline V gene, CDR1 is LGHDT and CDR2 is YNNKEL (reference sequence). V dropped 1 base and J dropped 3; count of bases not matched to a gene: 2. The CDR3 is 16 amino acids.

The chain carries TRBV5-4 and TRBJ2-7, with TRBD2 matching 11 bases. Trimming took 3 bases from V and 6 from J; bases not matched to a gene: 8. Germline CDR1 is SGHNT and CDR2 is YYREEE (reference sequence). The CDR3 contains 15 residues. DNA for the CDR3: TGTGCCAGCAGCTCCGCACTAGCGGGAGATCGCGAGCAGTACTTC. Its protein product is CASSSALAGDREQYF.

The V call is TRBV30, the J call TRBJ2-1; D not certain. V was pared by 4 bases and J by 1 base, with 11 bases between. The CDR3 is 14 residues long. In germline, CDR1 is GTSNPN, CDR2 SVGIG (reference sequence). DNA for the CDR3: TGTGCCTGGAAGAGTCAGGTTTCCTACAATGAGCAGTTCTTC. It translates to CAWKSQVSYNEQFF.

The chain employs TRBV5-5 and TRBJ1-2; 7 bases line up with TRBD1. Unmatched junction bases numbered 17, after V lost 6 bases and J lost 6 bases. The CDR3 has 16 residues. The germline CDR1 and CDR2 sequences are SGHKS and YYEKEE (reference sequence). CDR3 loop: CASTTSWSGGFNGYTF. CDR3 nucleotides: TGTGCCAGCACCACAAGTTGGTCAGGGGGATTTAATGGCTACACCTTC.

V usage is TRBV25-1 and J usage is TRBJ1-1, with a weak D call TRBD1 (6 bases). CDR3 length equals 11 residues. Germline assignment: CDR1 MGHDK and CDR2 SYGVNS. V lost 11 bases and J lost 7, with 14 bases in between. DNA for the CDR3: TGTGCCTCCGGACAGTACGGTGAAGCTTTCTTT. Encoded protein: CASGQYGEAFF. Variable domain in full (rest from reference TRBV25-1 and TRBJ1-1): EADIYQTPRYLVIGTGKKITLECSQTMGHDKMYWYQQDPGMELHLIHYSYGVNSTEKGDLSSESTVSRIRTEHFPLTLESARPSHTSQYLCASGQYGEAFFGQGTRLTVV.

This chain connects TRBV29-1 to TRBJ2-7; TRBD2 matches at 8 bases. Trimming cost V 5 bases and J 3 bases; bases outside gene matches: 6. Germline V gene lookup returns CDR1 SQVTM and CDR2 ANQGSEA. The CDR3 consists of 13 residues. The CDR3 sequence: CSVNLAGSYEQYF. The CDR3 DNA sequence: TGCAGCGTTAACTTAGCGGGGAGCTACGAGCAGTACTTC.

J is TRBJ2-7 and V is TRBV19, with D tentatively TRBD1 (6 bases). The length of the CDR3 is 15 residues. The germline gives CDR1 LNHDA, CDR2 SQIVND (reference sequence). Between the trimmed V and J ends, which lost 7 bases and 3 bases, there was a span of 19 bases. In DNA form, the CDR3 reads TGTGCCAGTAAGTACGGCAGGGACACCTTCTACGAGCAGTACTTC. Protein product: CASKYGRDTFYEQYF.

This chain joins TRBV19 and TRBJ2-5; TRBD1 agrees at 8 bases. From germline, CDR1 is LNHDA and CDR2 SQIVND (reference sequence). V was pared by 6 bases and J by 4 bases, with 7 bases of the junction left unmatched. CDR3 length equals 14 residues. The CDR3 DNA sequence: TGTGCCAGTAGCCCGAGGGGACAGGCAGAGACCCAGTACTTC. As protein: CASSPRGQAETQYF.

This clone appeared a few times. The J gene is TRBJ1-1, the V gene TRBV6-5, with D possibly being TRBD1 (6 bases). The germline V gene encodes CDR1 MNHEY and CDR2 SVGAGI. Trimming took off 10 bases at V and 4 bases at J, with 16 bases between the two ends. The CDR3 spans 13 residues. Here the CDR3 reads CATGGRGGTEAFF. CDR3 DNA sequence: TGTGCCACCGGAGGGAGGGGGGGCACTGAAGCTTTCTTT.

This rearrangement joins TRBV9 to TRBJ2-2; 12 bases agree with TRBD1. CDR3 length: 19 amino acids. Germline V gene sequence: CDR1 SGDLS, CDR2 YYNGEE. J lost 3 bases, V lost 2 bases, and 11 bases had no gene match. The CDR3 reads CASSVEYRDRGPYTGELFF. The CDR3, as DNA: TGTGCCAGCAGCGTCGAATACCGGGACAGGGGGCCCTACACCGGGGAGCTGTTTTTT.

Comments on this clone: An end of the junction does not agree with germline; a read error may underlie this. The chain employs TRBV27 and TRBJ2-1; 8 nucleotides line up with TRBD2. The CDR3 runs 15 residues. Germline V gene sequence: CDR1 MNHEY, CDR2 SMNVEV (reference sequence). CDR3 sequence: CASSFGTSFYTEQFF. The CDR3 DNA is TGTGCCAGCAGTTTCGGGACTAGTTTTTACACTGAGCAGTTCTTC.